These 30 T cell receptor beta chains originate from one sample sequenced in a study of cytotoxic CD8 clonotypes in ibrutinib-treated CLL. The protocol was immunoSEQ multiplex PCR, while the TCRdb copy is restricted to in-frame clones and leaves out a portion. This sample has 60,000 to 65,000 clones, with roughly 50% found just once. The sample consisted of PBMCs, taken after 12 months of ibrutinib treatment. These receptors were collected from a human donor with chronic lymphocytic leukemia.

CDR3 nucleotides: TGTGCCAGCCCCGGGGAGGACACAGATACGCAGTATTTT. Translated: CASPGEDTDTQYF. The chain couples TRBV2 to TRBJ2-3; a weak D match, TRBD2 (6 bases). The CDR3 consists of 13 residues. V was trimmed by 8 bases and J by 2 bases, leaving 11 bases between them. Per the germline V gene, CDR1 is SNHLY and CDR2 is FYNNEI.

The CDR3 DNA reads TGTGCCAGCAGCTTGGCTGATACGCAGTATTTT. It is translated as CASSLADTQYF. V usage is TRBV5-4 and J usage is TRBJ2-3; D is unclear. With 0 bases removed from V and 6 bases from J, the gap between germline ends came to 2 bases. Germline V CDR1 and CDR2: SGHNT, YYREEE (reference sequence). The CDR3 consists of 11 residues.

The V gene is TRBV27, the J gene TRBJ2-5, with 7 bases lining up with TRBD2. The CDR3 has 15 residues. Germline-derived CDR1 and CDR2 are MNHEY and SMNVEV (reference sequence). With 7 bases clipped from V and 5 bases from J, the junction kept 13 bases outside the gene matches. The CDR3 region has the DNA TGTGCCAGCACCCTGAGCGGGAACTATGGGGAGACCCAGTACTTC. The encoded protein is CASTLSGNYGETQYF.

This clone was counted many times. The rearrangement uses TRBV19 and TRBJ2-3; D possibly corresponds to TRBD1 (5 bases). Germline V gene sequence: CDR1 LNHDA, CDR2 SQIVND (reference sequence). There are 14 residues in the CDR3. V lost 3 bases to trimming and J lost 4 bases, with 11 bases between them. The CDR3 sequence: CASSIRQGSDTQYF. The CDR3 DNA reads as TGTGCCAGTAGTATCCGGCAGGGTTCAGATACGCAGTATTTT.

This clone was counted once. This sequence joins TRBV2 and TRBJ2-2; tentative D call: TRBD2 (5 bases). The CDR3 contains 13 residues. V lost 6 bases and J 1 base, leaving 6 bases between the germline ends. Looked up from germline, CDR1 is SNHLY and CDR2 is FYNNEI. The CDR3 reads CASRRENTGELFF. In DNA, the CDR3 is TGTGCCAGCAGGAGGGAGAACACCGGGGAGCTGTTTTTT. Full variable domain (outside the CDR3, taken from reference TRBV2 and TRBJ2-2): EPEVTQTPSHQVTQMGQEVILRCVPISNHLYFYWYRQILGQKVEFLVSFYNNEISEKSEIFDDQFSVERPDGSNFTLKIRSTKLEDSAMYFCASRRENTGELFFGEGSRLTVL.

The chain joins TRBV5-1 to TRBJ2-2, with D possibly being TRBD1 (5 bases). The CDR3 extends over 15 amino acids. Germline V gene lookup returns CDR1 SGHRS and CDR2 YFSETQ. The V end was cut by 2 bases, the J end by 1 base, with 9 bases between. The CDR3 reads CASSLQVMNTGELFF. CDR3 nucleotide sequence: TGCGCCAGCAGCTTACAGGTGATGAACACCGGGGAGCTGTTTTTT.

This clone was seen ten or more times. The rearrangement joins TRBV19 to TRBJ1-5; no firm D call. Germline V CDR1 and CDR2: LNHDA, SQIVND (reference sequence). V gave up 3 bases and J gave up 4 bases, with 19 bases separating them. The CDR3 length is 17 residues. The CDR3 region is CASSITRPPMGNQPQHF. The CDR3 bases are TGTGCCAGTAGTATTACACGGCCTCCCATGGGAAATCAGCCCCAGCATTTT.

The genes are TRBV5-6 and TRBJ2-3; D is unresolved. The V end lost 2 bases, the J end lost 6 bases, and 10 bases lay between the germline ends. CDR1 and CDR2 from the germline V gene are SGHDT and YYEEEE. The CDR3 is 13 residues long. CDR3 sequence reads: CASSFSGSDTQYF. In DNA, the CDR3 is TGTGCCAGCAGCTTTTCCGGAAGTGATACGCAGTATTTT. The whole variable domain, filled in from reference TRBV5-6 and TRBJ2-3, reads DAGVTQSPTHLIKTRGQQVTLRCSPKSGHDTVSWYQQALGQGPQFIFQYYEEEERQRGNFPDRFSGHQFPNYSSELNVNALLLGDSALYLCASSFSGSDTQYFGPGTRLTVL.

The chain employs TRBV7-8 and TRBJ2-1; 12 bases are a match to TRBD2. This CDR3 is built from 16 residues. Germline CDR1 SGHVS, CDR2 FQNEAQ. After removal of 5 bases from V and 7 bases from J, the junction contained 9 bases not matched to a gene. The DNA for the CDR3 is TGTGCCAGCAGCCCCTCTAGCGGGGGGGCTCTAAATGAGCAGTTCTTC. As protein: CASSPSSGGALNEQFF.

The chain employs TRBV5-1 and TRBJ2-2; 7 bases are shared with TRBD1. Trimming took 1 base from V and 1 from J; bases not matched to a gene: 7. CDR1 and CDR2 from the germline V gene are SGHRS and YFSETQ. The CDR3 sequence is 17 residues long. CDR3 region: CASSLTPGTVNTGELFF. In DNA, the CDR3 is TGCGCCAGCAGCTTGACTCCGGGGACAGTGAACACCGGGGAGCTGTTTTTT.

The V call is TRBV5-1, the J call TRBJ2-7; D is unresolved. V dropped 3 bases and J dropped 9 bases, with 7 bases sitting between them. CDR3 size: 10 residues. The germline gives CDR1 SGHRS, CDR2 YFSETQ. The CDR3 here is CASSSGPQYV. CDR3 sequence (DNA): TGCGCCAGCAGCTCGGGCCCGCAGTACGTC.

This clone was found a few times. The chain is built from TRBV6-1 and TRBJ1-2; D call uncertain. Germline loops: CDR1 MNHNS, CDR2 SASEGT. Trimming took off 0 bases at V and 4 bases at J, with 15 bases between the two ends. This CDR3 comprises 16 residues. This CDR3 is CASSEALVGRGYGYTF. The CDR3 DNA reads as TGTGCCAGCAGTGAAGCGTTAGTGGGGAGAGGCTATGGCTACACCTTC.

The genes are TRBV7-2 and TRBJ1-2, with 8 bases that match TRBD1. Trimming took 4 bases from V and 2 from J; bases not matched to a gene: 9. The CDR3 loop spans 16 amino acids. Looked up from germline, CDR1 is SGHTA and CDR2 is FQGNSA. CDR3 sequence: CASSYLGQGQNYGYTF. CDR3 coding DNA: TGTGCCAGCAGCTACCTTGGACAGGGACAAAACTATGGCTACACCTTC. Looking up the rest from reference TRBV7-2 and TRBJ1-2 gives the full variable domain: GAGVSQSPSNKVTEKGKDVELRCDPISGHTALYWYRQSLGQGLEFLIYFQGNSAPDKSGLPSDRFSAERTGGSVSTLTIQRTQQEDSAVYLCASSYLGQGQNYGYTFGSGTRLTVV.

This chain joins TRBV30 and TRBJ2-1; possible D gene TRBD1, 6 bases. Germline V lookup: CDR1 GTSNPN, CDR2 SVGIG (reference sequence). The V end was cut by 3 bases, the J end by 4 bases, with 13 bases between. The CDR3 runs 14 residues. The CDR3 bases are TGTGCCTGGAGCAACGACCAGGGGTACAATGAGCAGTTCTTC. Its translation is CAWSNDQGYNEQFF.

This chain joins TRBV10-3 and TRBJ2-2; the D gene is possibly TRBD1 (5 bases). The CDR3 sequence is 15 residues long. Germline V gene sequence: CDR1 ENHRY, CDR2 SYGVKD. Deletions cut 2 bases from V and 5 bases from J, with 12 bases between. The CDR3: CAISERGAPTGELFF. CDR3 nucleotides: TGTGCCATCAGTGAGCGTGGGGCCCCTACCGGGGAGCTGTTTTTT.

This clone was detected only a few times. This chain joins TRBV5-5 and TRBJ1-2; TRBD1 matches at 7 bases. V lost 2 bases, J lost 12 bases, and 16 bases stayed unmatched. The CDR3 totals 15 residues. Germline values: CDR1 SGHKS, CDR2 YYEKEE (reference sequence). The DNA of the CDR3 is TGTGCCAGCAGCTTTGGTGACTGGACAGGCACTGGGGACACCTTC. This gives the protein CASSFGDWTGTGDTF.

In this sample, this clone turned up many times. This chain connects TRBV6-1 to TRBJ2-4, with D possibly being TRBD2 (6 bases). CDR3 size: 16 residues. In germline, CDR1 is MNHNS, CDR2 SASEGT. V was pared by 4 bases and J by 0 bases, with 13 bases between. CDR3 amino acids: CASSGSGGKAKNIQYF. The CDR3 nucleotides read TGTGCCAGCAGTGGCTCAGGAGGGAAAGCCAAAAACATTCAGTACTTC.

The V call is TRBV5-6, the J call TRBJ2-1; D unresolved. CDR1 is SGHDT and CDR2 is YYEEEE in the germline V gene. Deletions cut 2 bases from V and 6 bases from J, with 21 bases between. This CDR3 region has 17 residues. CDR3 nucleotides: TGTGCCAGCAGCTTTCTTAGATCTGGCTTTTTGGGCAATGAGCAGTTCTTC. Translated, it gives CASSFLRSGFLGNEQFF.

The chain employs TRBV29-1 and TRBJ2-3; 7 positions match TRBD2. This CDR3 is 13 amino acids long. Trimming removed 7 bases from V and 0 bases from J; junction bases left unmatched: 4. The germline V gene encodes CDR1 SQVTM and CDR2 ANQGSEA. CDR3 protein: CSALSGSTDTQYF. The DNA of the CDR3 is TGCAGCGCCCTTAGCGGGAGCACAGATACGCAGTATTTT.

This clone has only one observation. The rearrangement uses TRBV11-3 and TRBJ2-3; 9 bases are a match to TRBD2. Per germline, CDR1 SGHNT and CDR2 YENEEA. The CDR3 covers 16 residues. With 3 bases clipped from V and 1 base from J, the junction kept 5 bases outside the gene matches. The CDR3 sequence: CASSFRTSEGTDTQYF. The CDR3 coding sequence is TGTGCCAGCAGCTTCCGGACTAGCGAAGGCACAGATACGCAGTATTTT.

Only a few counts were recorded for this clone. The chain is built from TRBV12-5 and TRBJ2-7, with 9 bases that match TRBD1. V lost 10 bases to trimming and J lost 2 bases; unmatched junction nucleotides: 3. The germline CDR1 and CDR2 sequences are LGHNT and FRNRAP. The CDR3 length is 12 residues. For the CDR3, the DNA is TGTGCTAACCGGGACAGGGCCTACGAGCAGTACGTC. It codes for CANRDRAYEQYV.

This clone is medium-sized by share. The CDR3 spells CATSRAGPGGYTF. The CDR3 DNA follows: TGTGCCACCAGCAGAGCGGGGCCGGGAGGCTACACCTTC. The rearrangement joins TRBV15 to TRBJ1-2, with a weak D call TRBD1 (5 bases). The CDR3 loop spans 13 amino acids. V gave up 1 base and J gave up 8 bases, with 11 bases separating them. Looked up from germline, CDR1 is LNHNV and CDR2 is YYDKDF (reference sequence).

V is TRBV6-5 and J is TRBJ2-1; tentatively, D is TRBD2 (5 bases). The V gene's germline CDR1 is MNHEY and CDR2 SVGAGI. The CDR3 sequence is 12 residues long. The V end was cut by 2 bases, the J end by 9 bases, with 8 bases between. DNA for the CDR3: TGTGCCAGCAGTTACACGAGCGGTGAGCAGTTCTTC. This encodes CASSYTSGEQFF.

This clone was counted ten times or more. The rearrangement joins TRBV19 to TRBJ2-7, with D perhaps assigned TRBD1 or TRBD2 (5 bases each). The germline CDR1 and CDR2 sequences are LNHDA and SQIVND (reference sequence). V gave up 5 bases and J gave up 6 bases, with 23 bases separating them. The CDR3 is made up of 16 amino acids. CDR3 DNA sequence: TGTGCCAGTAGTCCCGCAGGGACCCCAAATACGGGCGAGCAGTACTTC. Residues: CASSPAGTPNTGEQYF.

This chain connects TRBV7-6 to TRBJ1-6, with D hard to call. CDR3 length: 15 residues. V was pared by 1 base and J by 6 bases, with 10 bases between. The germline V gene encodes CDR1 SGHVS and CDR2 FNYEAQ. CDR3 sequence (DNA): TGTGCCAGCAGCTTAGGAGGGAGTAGTAATTCACCCCTCCACTTT. Protein: CASSLGGSSNSPLHF.

The chain is built from TRBV6-1 and TRBJ1-6; TRBD1 matches at 7 bases. The CDR3 runs 14 residues. J lost 6 bases, V lost 6 bases, and 5 bases had no gene match. CDR1 and CDR2 from the germline V gene are MNHNS and SASEGT. This chain's CDR3 is CASRNRGSNSPLHF. The CDR3 DNA reads TGTGCCAGCAGGAACAGGGGTAGTAATTCACCCCTCCACTTT.

CDR3 region: CASSLVASGRAKKGEQYF. The CDR3 DNA follows: TGTGCCAGCAGCTTAGTGGCTAGCGGGAGGGCTAAGAAGGGCGAGCAGTACTTC. The rearrangement uses TRBV7-9 and TRBJ2-7; 12 nucleotides align to TRBD2. Germline values: CDR1 SEHNR, CDR2 FQNEAQ (reference sequence). J gave up 6 bases and V 1 base, and 13 bases lay outside the gene matches. This CDR3 spans 18 amino acids.

Here the CDR3 DNA reads TGCGCCAGCAGCTTGAGTTCCGGCCCGAACACCGGGGAGCTGTTTTTT. Its protein product is CASSLSSGPNTGELFF. The chain uses TRBV5-1 and TRBJ2-2, with D unresolved. Germline values: CDR1 SGHRS, CDR2 YFSETQ. This CDR3 spans 16 amino acids. V dropped 1 base and J dropped 0 bases, with 10 bases sitting between them.

The chain carries TRBV7-8 and TRBJ2-7; unclear D gene. CDR1 is SGHVS, CDR2 FQNEAQ, per germline. The CDR3 spans 15 residues. Trimming pared 2 bases from V and 9 bases from J, leaving 20 bases between. CDR3 coding DNA: TGTGCCAGCAGCTTACTATCTGCACCTAGATCGATGCAGTACGTC. This codes for CASSLLSAPRSMQYV.

The rearrangement uses TRBV4-1 and TRBJ1-3; no reliable D call. The length of the CDR3 is 15 residues. Germline assignment: CDR1 MGHRA and CDR2 YSYEKL. V lost 1 base to trimming and J lost 0 bases, with 7 bases between them. CDR3 sequence (DNA): TGCGCCAGCAGCCAAGGGGCGTACTCTGGAAACACCATATATTTT. Translated, it gives CASSQGAYSGNTIYF.